These 18 T cell receptor beta chains share one sample of origin, sequenced in a study of blood T cell repertoires in COVID-19. Assay: immunoSEQ multiplex PCR; the TCRdb copy retains only in-frame clones and omits some. Among hundreds of thousands of clones listed, approximately 90% were seen once. The material sequenced was PBMCs or T cells enriched from blood (not recorded which). These receptors were obtained from a woman in her 40s who had recovered from COVID-19.

V usage is TRBV28 and J usage is TRBJ2-5; 12 bases align to TRBD2. Looked up from germline, CDR1 is MDHEN and CDR2 is SYDVKM. Trimming cost V 4 bases and J 2 bases; bases outside gene matches: 8. CDR3 length: 17 residues. CDR3 sequence reads: CASSYPGLAGGQETQYF. The DNA of the CDR3 is TGTGCCAGCAGTTATCCGGGCCTAGCGGGAGGGCAAGAGACCCAGTACTTC. The variable domain in full, completed from reference TRBV28 and TRBJ2-5, reads DVKVTQSSRYLVKRTGEKVFLECVQDMDHENMFWYRQDPGLGLRLIYFSYDVKMKEKGDIPEGYSVSREKKERFSLILESASTNQTSMYLCASSYPGLAGGQETQYFGPGTRLLVL.

In the case of this clone: One end of the junction fails to match germline, which may point to a read error. The chain recombines TRBV18 with TRBJ2-7, with TRBD2 identical over 11 bases. The CDR3 loop spans 13 amino acids. The germline CDR1 and CDR2 sequences are KGHSH and LQKENI. In DNA form, the CDR3 reads TGTGCCAGCTCACCACCTTTAGCGGGAGGGCCCATCTTC. Its translation: CASSPPLAGGPIF.

CDR3 in DNA: TGTGCCAGTAGACGACAGGGGCCTCCAGGAAACACCATATATTTT. Protein sequence: CASRRQGPPGNTIYF. This rearrangement joins TRBV19 to TRBJ1-3; 8 bases are shared with TRBD1. In germline, CDR1 is LNHDA, CDR2 SQIVND (reference sequence). Unmatched junction bases numbered 8, after V lost 6 bases and J lost 4 bases. This CDR3 spans 15 amino acids. Complete variable domain (other parts from reference TRBV19 and TRBJ1-3): DGGITQSPKYLFRKEGQNVTLSCEQNLNHDAMYWYRQDPGQGLRLIYYSQIVNDFQKGDIAEGYSVSREKKESFPLTVTSAQKNPTAFYLCASRRQGPPGNTIYFGEGSWLTVV.

The chain has TRBV11-2 and TRBJ2-7, with 7 bases matching TRBD2. CDR1 SGHAT and CDR2 FQNNGV come from the germline V gene. The CDR3 length is 14 residues. V was clipped by 8 bases and J by 0 bases; unmatched bases: 7. In nucleotides, the CDR3 is TGTGCCAGCGCTAGCGGATCATCCTCCTACGAGCAGTACTTC. This encodes CASASGSSSYEQYF.

The sample holds a few counts of this clone. V gene TRBV2 combines with J gene TRBJ1-4; no reliable D call. CDR3 length: 12 residues. V was cut by 3 bases and J by 6 bases, with 5 bases left in between. Germline lookup yields CDR1 SNHLY and CDR2 FYNNEI. The CDR3 bases are TGTGCCAGCAGTGAGTTAGATGAAAAACTGTTTTTT. This translates into CASSELDEKLFF.

This rearrangement joins TRBV29-1 to TRBJ2-2; 7 nucleotides align to TRBD2. The junction had 12 bases not matched to a gene; V was cut back by 4 bases and J by 4 bases. The V gene's germline CDR1 is SQVTM and CDR2 ANQGSEA. The CDR3 runs to 16 residues. CDR3: CSVALRAGVGTGELFF. In DNA, the CDR3 is TGCAGCGTTGCCCTTCGGGCGGGAGTAGGCACCGGGGAGCTGTTTTTT.

The chain carries TRBV7-3 and TRBJ2-1, with a weak D call TRBD2 (6 bases). Germline values: CDR1 SGHTA, CDR2 FQGTGA. The length of the CDR3 is 12 residues. Trimming took off 5 bases at V and 9 bases at J, with 11 bases between the two ends. Here the CDR3 DNA reads TGTGCCAGCAGCGGGGGGAGTAGTGAGCAGTTCTTC. It codes for CASSGGSSEQFF.

J is TRBJ1-4 and V is TRBV16, with 7 bases that match TRBD1. Germline trimming cut 0 bases from V and 7 bases from J; bases unmatched to any gene: 5. Germline V gene sequence: CDR1 KGHSY, CDR2 FQNENV. This CDR3 comprises 15 residues. In DNA form, the CDR3 reads TGTGCCAGCAGCCAATCGGGGACAGAAATTGAAAAACTGTTTTTT. Translation: CASSQSGTEIEKLFF.

V and J are TRBV21-1 and TRBJ2-1; TRBD2 reflects the table's D call only, with no check against the DNA. TRBV21-1 is noted as a pseudogene. The CDR3 consists of 16 residues. The CDR3 spells CASSKSTSGHRNEQFF. The CDR3 region has the DNA TGTGCCAGCAGCAAATCGACTAGCGGGCACCGCAATGAGCAGTTCTTC.

The chain recombines TRBV4-1 with TRBJ2-3, with D tentatively TRBD1 (5 bases). Germline V gene data show CDR1 as MGHRA and CDR2 as YSYEKL. This CDR3 region has 15 residues. Trimming cost V 3 bases and J 5 bases, with 15 bases left between them. CDR3 in amino acids: CASSQSEARGDTQYF. The CDR3 region has the DNA TGCGCCAGCAGCCAGAGTGAGGCTAGGGGAGATACGCAGTATTTT.

CDR3 protein: CAWNRNGLQPQHF. CDR3 nucleotides: TGTGCCTGGAATAGGAACGGACTCCAGCCCCAGCATTTT. This chain links TRBV30 with TRBJ1-5; no definite D call. The CDR3 is 13 residues long. Trimming pared 4 bases from V and 7 bases from J, leaving 14 bases between. CDR1 GTSNPN and CDR2 SVGIG come from the germline V gene (reference sequence).

The rearrangement joins TRBV4-2 to TRBJ2-7, with D possibly TRBD2 on 6 matching bases. Germline V gene data show CDR1 as LGHNA and CDR2 as YNFKEQ. The CDR3 consists of 17 residues. V was cut by 1 base and J by 0 bases, with 16 bases left in between. The CDR3 sequence is CASSQGLGLSSSYEQYF. CDR3 coding DNA: TGTGCCAGCAGCCAAGGATTGGGACTCTCAAGCTCCTACGAGCAGTACTTC.

The sample holds a few counts of this clone. The chain uses TRBV28 and TRBJ1-2; the match to TRBD1 covers 7 bases. J lost 3 bases, V lost 5 bases, and 6 bases had no gene match. CDR1 and CDR2 (germline): MDHEN, SYDVKM. This CDR3 is built from 14 residues. The CDR3 bases are TGTGCCAGCAGTGCTCTACAGGGGTACTATGGCTACACCTTC. It encodes CASSALQGYYGYTF.

This rearrangement joins TRBV19 to TRBJ2-1; D perhaps matches TRBD2 (5 bases). Between the trimmed V and J ends, which lost 10 bases and 9 bases, there was a span of 22 bases. CDR1 LNHDA and CDR2 SQIVND come from the germline V gene (reference sequence). There are 14 residues in the CDR3. The CDR3 region has the DNA TGTGCCACACGAGGACGGACTGGGAACACTGAGCAGTTCTTC. This codes for CATRGRTGNTEQFF.

This clone was recorded a few times. The chain joins TRBV2 to TRBJ2-7; weak D call: TRBD2 (8 bases). The CDR3 contains 14 residues. Trimming pared 7 bases from V and 4 bases from J, leaving 17 bases between. In germline, CDR1 is SNHLY, CDR2 FYNNEI. The CDR3 reads CASITGRGLYEQYF. DNA for the CDR3: TGTGCCAGCATCACCGGGAGGGGGCTTTACGAGCAGTACTTC.

The chain couples TRBV4-3 to TRBJ2-1; 11 bases are a match to TRBD2. Germline trimming cut 4 bases from V and 9 bases from J; bases unmatched to any gene: 14. From germline, CDR1 is LGHNA and CDR2 YSLEER. The CDR3 totals 17 residues. The chain's CDR3 is CASSRGLAVGFGTEQFF. The CDR3 nucleotides are TGCGCCAGCAGCCGGGGACTAGCGGTAGGGTTCGGTACTGAGCAGTTCTTC.

The rearrangement links TRBV27 to TRBJ1-5; no clear D. Trimming took 6 bases from V and 4 from J, leaving 10 bases between them. In germline, CDR1 is MNHEY, CDR2 SMNVEV (reference sequence). This CDR3 has 13 residues. CDR3 nucleotides: TGTGCCAGCAGGCCCCGAGGAAATCAGCCCCAGCATTTT. Translating gives CASRPRGNQPQHF.

The chain recombines TRBV28 with TRBJ2-3, with D hard to call. V gave up 2 bases and J gave up 2 bases, with 8 bases separating them. CDR1 and CDR2 from the germline V gene are MDHEN and SYDVKM. This CDR3 comprises 14 residues. The CDR3 protein is CASSLDMATDTQYF. In DNA form, the CDR3 reads TGTGCCAGCAGTTTAGACATGGCCACAGATACGCAGTATTTT.